The 12 T cell receptor beta chains reported below all come from one sample, sequenced in a study of T cells in Graves' hyperthyroidism and ophthalmopathy. Amplified TCR beta CDR3 regions derived from RNA transcripts. The TCR CDR3 first-round RT-PCR relied on the HTBI primer set. TCRdb re-analysed the multiplex PCR reads in MiXCR, keeping a single row per CDR3 protein. The sample has 250,000 to 300,000 distinct CDR3 sequences; about 14% are singletons. Sequenced sample: blood. The source is a middle-aged woman with Graves' hyperthyroidism that later progressed to Graves' ophthalmopathy.

The gene calls are TRBV20-1 and TRBJ2-7; a weak D match, TRBD2 (5 bases). CDR1 and CDR2 (germline): DFQATT, SNEGSKA (reference sequence). V dropped 6 bases and J dropped 12 bases, with 33 bases sitting between them. This CDR3 is 16 amino acids long. The CDR3 DNA sequence: TGCAGTGCCCACGCGCCCTCGGAGGTCTTTTCCTACGAACTGTACTTC. Translating gives CSAHAPSEVFSYELYF.

This clonotype was detected ten times or more. The gene calls are TRBV14 and TRBJ2-7; D is unclear. This CDR3 has 13 residues. Trimming stripped 2 bases from V and 3 bases from J, with 8 bases between. Germline CDR1 reads SGHDN; CDR2 reads FVKESK. The CDR3 DNA follows: TGTGCCAGCAGCCAAAACGCCTTCTACGAGCAGTACTTC. It codes for CASSQNAFYEQYF.

In this sample, this clonotype turned up many times. The gene calls are TRBV10-2 and TRBJ2-7; TRBD1 agrees at 9 bases. From germline, CDR1 is WSHSY and CDR2 SAAADI. This CDR3 has 15 amino acids. This chain's CDR3 is CVGDRAPYSSYEQYF. For the CDR3, the DNA is TGCGTTGGGGACAGGGCCCCCTATAGCTCCTACGAGCAGTACTTC.

This chain connects TRBV19 to TRBJ2-1; TRBD1 or TRBD2 may be the D gene (5 bases each). CDR3 size: 15 residues. V gave up 2 bases and J gave up 6 bases, with 14 bases separating them. Germline V CDR1 and CDR2: LNHDA, SQIVND (reference sequence). DNA of the CDR3: TGTGCCAGTAGTATATCCTCTATTGGGGGCAATGAGCAGTTCTTC. Amino acid sequence: CASSISSIGGNEQFF.

In its sample, this clonotype was seen many times. The chain combines TRBV5-6 with TRBJ1-5; the D is unclear. Trimming took off 4 bases at V and 4 bases at J, with 6 bases between the two ends. CDR1 and CDR2 (germline): SGHDT, YYEEEE. CDR3 length: 12 residues. CDR3 in DNA: TGTGCCAGCAGCCTAGAAAATCAGCCCCAGCATTTT. This gives the protein CASSLENQPQHF. Full variable domain (outside the CDR3, taken from reference TRBV5-6 and TRBJ1-5): DAGVTQSPTHLIKTRGQQVTLRCSPKSGHDTVSWYQQALGQGPQFIFQYYEEEERQRGNFPDRFSGHQFPNYSSELNVNALLLGDSALYLCASSLENQPQHFGDGTRLSIL.

This clonotype was observed at least ten times. The gene calls are TRBV6-2 or TRBV6-3 and TRBJ1-4; D is ambiguous. Germline CDR1 reads MNHEY; CDR2 reads SVGEGT. The V end was cut by 5 bases, the J end by 0 bases, with 16 bases between. This CDR3 contains 17 residues. For the CDR3, the DNA is TGTGCCAGCAGTCAAAAATTCACCAAGGCAACTAATGAAAAACTGTTTTTT. Protein sequence: CASSQKFTKATNEKLFF.

This clonotype was recorded at least ten times. The V call is TRBV29-1, the J call TRBJ2-7, with 10 bases fitting TRBD2. Germline V gives CDR1 SQVTM, CDR2 ANQGSEA. The trim removed 6 bases at V and 3 bases at J, leaving 8 bases unmatched. The CDR3 consists of 14 residues. CDR3 sequence: CSVGASGSFYEQYF. The CDR3 nucleotides read TGCAGCGTGGGGGCTAGCGGGAGTTTCTACGAGCAGTACTTC.

This clonotype was seen repeatedly, ten times or more. The CDR3 spells CAIRMTAGRGYNEQFF. CDR3 in DNA: TGTGCCATCAGAATGACTGCCGGGAGGGGGTACAATGAGCAGTTCTTC. The V and J genes are TRBV10-3 and TRBJ2-1; 8 bases are a match to TRBD2. The CDR3 is made up of 16 amino acids. Trimming took 6 bases from V and 4 from J; bases not matched to a gene: 11. Germline V gene sequence: CDR1 ENHRY, CDR2 SYGVKD.

The table lists this clonotype with many counts. The genes are TRBV18 and TRBJ2-3; D is unresolved. CDR1 and CDR2 (germline): KGHSH, LQKENI. Trimming pared 3 bases from V and 5 bases from J, leaving 12 bases between. This CDR3 is built from 14 residues. DNA for the CDR3: TGTGCCAGCTCACCCCTTACCCTTCAAGATACGCAGTATTTT. As protein: CASSPLTLQDTQYF.

In this sample, this clonotype turned up many times. The gene calls are TRBV6-1 and TRBJ2-7; D may be TRBD2 (5 bases). V lost 7 bases to trimming and J lost 2 bases, with 15 bases between them. The CDR3 has 14 amino acids. Germline V gene sequence: CDR1 MNHNS, CDR2 SASEGT. The CDR3 coding sequence is TGTGCCAGCATACGTACCTTGGGAGCCTACGAGCAGTACTTC. Translating it yields CASIRTLGAYEQYF.

The table lists this clonotype with many counts. The chain combines TRBV28 with TRBJ2-5; possibly TRBD1 or TRBD2 for D (5 bases each). V shed 6 bases and J shed 4 bases, with 27 bases lying between them. This CDR3 has 18 residues. Germline V lookup: CDR1 MDHEN, CDR2 SYDVKM. The CDR3 spells CASSLRGWAPLFGETQYF. The CDR3, as DNA: TGTGCCAGCAGCCTCCGGGGCTGGGCCCCACTCTTCGGAGAGACCCAGTACTTC.

This clonotype was detected ten times or more. The V call is TRBV10-3, the J call TRBJ2-1; either TRBD1 or TRBD2 may fit D (5 bases each). V gave up 7 bases and J gave up 9 bases, with 22 bases separating them. The CDR3 loop spans 15 amino acids. Germline CDR1 and CDR2: ENHRY and SYGVKD. The CDR3 DNA follows: TGTGCCATCAAGGAATCTAGCCCACCTGGGGGTGAGCAGTTCTTC. Its translation: CAIKESSPPGGEQFF.